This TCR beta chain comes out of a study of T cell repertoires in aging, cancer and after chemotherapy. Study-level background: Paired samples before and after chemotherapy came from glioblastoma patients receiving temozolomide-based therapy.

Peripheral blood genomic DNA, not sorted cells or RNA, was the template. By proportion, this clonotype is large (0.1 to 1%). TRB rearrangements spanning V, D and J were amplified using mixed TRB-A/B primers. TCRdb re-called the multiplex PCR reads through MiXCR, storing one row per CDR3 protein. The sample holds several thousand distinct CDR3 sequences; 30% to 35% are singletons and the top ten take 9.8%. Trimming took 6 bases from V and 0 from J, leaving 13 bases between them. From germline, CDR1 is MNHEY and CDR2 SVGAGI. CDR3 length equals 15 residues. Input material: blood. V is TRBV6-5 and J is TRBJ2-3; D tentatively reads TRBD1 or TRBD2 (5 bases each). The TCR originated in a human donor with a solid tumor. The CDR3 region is CASSQGVQSTDTQYF. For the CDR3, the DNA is TGTGCCAGCAGCCAGGGAGTCCAGAGCACAGATACGCAGTATTTT.